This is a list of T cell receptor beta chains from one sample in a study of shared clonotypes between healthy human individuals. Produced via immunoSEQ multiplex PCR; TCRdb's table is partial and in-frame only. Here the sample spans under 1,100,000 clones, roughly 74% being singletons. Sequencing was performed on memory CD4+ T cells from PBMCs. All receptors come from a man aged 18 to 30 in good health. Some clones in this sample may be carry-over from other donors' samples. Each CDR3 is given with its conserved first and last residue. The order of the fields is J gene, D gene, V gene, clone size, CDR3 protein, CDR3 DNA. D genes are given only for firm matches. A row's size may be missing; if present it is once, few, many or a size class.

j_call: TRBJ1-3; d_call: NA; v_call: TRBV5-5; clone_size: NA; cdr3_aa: CASSSWGGNTIYF; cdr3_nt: TGTGCCAGCAGCTCTTGGGGGGGAAACACCATATATTTT
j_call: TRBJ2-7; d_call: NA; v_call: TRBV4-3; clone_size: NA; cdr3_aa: CASSQTKGEDEQYF; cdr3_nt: TGCGCCAGCAGCCAAACAAAGGGGGAGGACGAGCAGTACTTC
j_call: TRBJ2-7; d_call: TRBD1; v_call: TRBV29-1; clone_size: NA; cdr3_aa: CSVVDRFYEQYF; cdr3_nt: TGCAGCGTTGTGGACAGGTTCTACGAGCAGTACTTC
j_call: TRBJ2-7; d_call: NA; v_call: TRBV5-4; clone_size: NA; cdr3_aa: CASSDGTPPYEQYF; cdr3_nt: TGTGCCAGCAGCGACGGGACTCCCCCCTACGAGCAGTACTTC
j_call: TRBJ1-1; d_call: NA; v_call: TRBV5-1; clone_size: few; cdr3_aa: CASSLLGDTEAFF; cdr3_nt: TGCGCCAGCAGCTTGTTGGGTGACACTGAAGCTTTCTTT
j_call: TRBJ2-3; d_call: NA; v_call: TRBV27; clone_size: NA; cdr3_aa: CASSLSGPSMGDTQYF; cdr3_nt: TGTGCCAGCAGTTTATCGGGCCCTTCCATGGGAGATACGCAGTATTTT
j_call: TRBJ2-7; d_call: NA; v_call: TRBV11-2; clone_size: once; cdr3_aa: CASSFLTVSYEQYF; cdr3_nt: TGTGCCAGCAGCTTTCTAACAGTATCCTACGAGCAGTACTTC
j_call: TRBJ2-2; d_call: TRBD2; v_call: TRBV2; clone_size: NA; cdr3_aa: CASSGRLAVTGELFF; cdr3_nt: TGTGCCAGCAGTGGACGACTAGCGGTCACCGGGGAGCTGTTTTTT
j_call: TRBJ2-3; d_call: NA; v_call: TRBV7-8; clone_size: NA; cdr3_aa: CASREDRGDTQYF; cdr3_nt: TGTGCCAGCCGGGAAGACCGAGGCGATACGCAGTATTTT
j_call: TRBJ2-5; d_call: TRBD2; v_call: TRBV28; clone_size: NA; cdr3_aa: CASSWGGGPKTQYF; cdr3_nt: TGTGCCAGCAGTTGGGGGGGAGGGCCCAAGACCCAGTACTTC
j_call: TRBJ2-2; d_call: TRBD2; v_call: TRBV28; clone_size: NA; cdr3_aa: CASSHGGTDTGELFF; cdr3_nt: TGTGCCAGCAGCCACGGGGGGACCGACACCGGGGAGCTGTTTTTT
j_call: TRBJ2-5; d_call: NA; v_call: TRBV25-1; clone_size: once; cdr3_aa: CASSEPPGTKSQETQYF; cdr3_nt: TGTGCCAGCAGTGAACCCCCGGGGACGAAAAGTCAAGAGACCCAGTACTTC
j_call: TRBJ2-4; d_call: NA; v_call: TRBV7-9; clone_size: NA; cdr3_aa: CASSSNNRGGKNIQYF; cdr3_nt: TGTGCCAGCAGCTCCAACAACAGGGGGGGCAAAAACATTCAGTACTTC
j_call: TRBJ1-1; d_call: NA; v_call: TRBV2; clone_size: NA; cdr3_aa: CASSEARTATTEAFF; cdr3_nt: TGTGCCAGCAGTGAAGCGCGAACGGCGACCACTGAAGCTTTCTTT
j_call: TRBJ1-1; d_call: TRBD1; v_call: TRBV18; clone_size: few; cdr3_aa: CASSPPDRVATEAFF; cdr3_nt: TGTGCCAGCTCACCACCGGACAGGGTTGCCACTGAAGCTTTCTTT
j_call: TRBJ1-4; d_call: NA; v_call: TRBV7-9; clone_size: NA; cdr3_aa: CASSLGSIATNEKLFF; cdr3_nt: TGTGCCAGCAGCTTGGGATCTATAGCAACTAATGAAAAACTGTTTTTT
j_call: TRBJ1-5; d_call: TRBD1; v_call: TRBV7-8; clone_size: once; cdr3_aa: CASSGTGLQPQHF; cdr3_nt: TGTGCCAGCAGCGGGACAGGGTTACAGCCCCAGCATTTT
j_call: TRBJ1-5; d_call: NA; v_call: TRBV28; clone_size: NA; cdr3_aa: CASSFYRGQPQHF; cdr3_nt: TGTGCCAGCAGTTTCTATAGGGGACAGCCCCAGCATTTT
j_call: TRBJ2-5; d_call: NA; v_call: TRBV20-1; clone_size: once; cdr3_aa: CSASQETQYF; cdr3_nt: TGCAGTGCTTCACAAGAGACCCAGTACTTC
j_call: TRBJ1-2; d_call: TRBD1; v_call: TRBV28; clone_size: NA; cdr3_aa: CASSLRLRQGGNYGYTF; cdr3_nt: TGTGCCAGCAGTTTACGTCTAAGACAGGGAGGTAACTATGGCTACACCTTC
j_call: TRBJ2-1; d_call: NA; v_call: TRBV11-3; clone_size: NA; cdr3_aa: CASSLDVGNEQFF; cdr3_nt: TGTGCCAGCAGCTTAGATGTGGGGAATGAGCAGTTCTTC
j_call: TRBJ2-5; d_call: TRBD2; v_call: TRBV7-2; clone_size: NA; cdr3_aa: CASSRNPAGAAQETQYF; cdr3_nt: TGTGCCAGCAGCCGAAATCCCGCGGGAGCGGCCCAAGAGACCCAGTACTTC
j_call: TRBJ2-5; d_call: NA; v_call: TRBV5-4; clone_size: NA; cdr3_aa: CASSPSGGRGQETQYF; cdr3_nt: TGTGCCAGCAGCCCAAGTGGAGGAAGGGGCCAAGAGACCCAGTACTTC
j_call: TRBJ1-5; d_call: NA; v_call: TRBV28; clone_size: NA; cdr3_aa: CASSEPGRRRTQPQHF; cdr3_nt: TGTGCCAGCAGCGAACCGGGACGTCGGCGGACTCAGCCCCAGCATTTT
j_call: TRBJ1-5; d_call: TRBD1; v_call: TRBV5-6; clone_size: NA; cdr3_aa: CASSLGQGSNQPQHF; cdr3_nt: TGTGCCAGCAGCTTGGGACAGGGGAGCAATCAGCCCCAGCATTTT
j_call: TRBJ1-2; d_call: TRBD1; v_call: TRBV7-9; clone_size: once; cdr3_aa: CASSPGWDRAYYGYTF; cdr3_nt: TGTGCCAGCAGCCCGGGTTGGGACAGGGCCTACTATGGCTACACCTTC
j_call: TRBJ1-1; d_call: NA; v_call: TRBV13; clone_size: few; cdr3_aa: CASSLVYQLAHPNTEAFF; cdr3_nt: TGTGCCAGCAGCTTAGTGTATCAGTTGGCCCACCCGAACACTGAAGCTTTCTTT
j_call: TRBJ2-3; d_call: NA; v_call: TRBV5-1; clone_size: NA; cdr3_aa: CASSLVRGNTDTQYF; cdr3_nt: TGCGCCAGCAGCTTGGTCCGGGGTAACACAGATACGCAGTATTTT
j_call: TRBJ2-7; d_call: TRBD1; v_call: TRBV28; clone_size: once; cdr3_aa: CASSLVGQDTYEQYF; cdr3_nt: TGTGCCAGCAGTTTAGTTGGACAGGATACCTACGAGCAGTACTTC
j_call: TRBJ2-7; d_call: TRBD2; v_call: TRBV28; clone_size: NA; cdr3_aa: CASSLTEGLAFLLGGEQYF; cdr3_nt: TGTGCCAGCAGTTTAACAGAAGGACTAGCGTTCCTATTAGGGGGAGAGCAGTACTTC
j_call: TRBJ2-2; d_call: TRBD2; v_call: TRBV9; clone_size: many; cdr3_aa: CASSVGAGRAMGTGELFF; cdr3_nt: TGTGCCAGCAGCGTAGGGGCCGGGAGGGCCATGGGGACCGGGGAGCTGTTTTTT
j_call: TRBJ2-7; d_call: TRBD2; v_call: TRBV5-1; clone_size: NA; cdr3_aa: CASSLFAGVVNEQYF; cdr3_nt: TGCGCCAGCAGCTTGTTTGCGGGAGTAGTCAACGAGCAGTACTTC
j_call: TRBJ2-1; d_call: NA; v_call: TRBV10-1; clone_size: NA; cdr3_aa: CASSESGANEQFF; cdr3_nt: TGCGCCAGCAGTGAGTCAGGGGCAAATGAGCAGTTCTTC
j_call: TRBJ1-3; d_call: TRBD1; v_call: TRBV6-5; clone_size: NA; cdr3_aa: CASREGQATNTIYF; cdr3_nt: TGTGCCAGCAGGGAAGGACAGGCGACGAACACCATATATTTT
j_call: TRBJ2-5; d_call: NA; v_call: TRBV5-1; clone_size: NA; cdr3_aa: CASSLDRAKTQYF; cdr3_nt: TGCGCCAGCAGCTTGGACAGGGCAAAGACCCAGTACTTC
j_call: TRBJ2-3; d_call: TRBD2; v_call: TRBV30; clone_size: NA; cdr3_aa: CAWSVAGGADTQYF; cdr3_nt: TGTGCCTGGAGTGTTGCGGGAGGAGCAGATACGCAGTATTTT
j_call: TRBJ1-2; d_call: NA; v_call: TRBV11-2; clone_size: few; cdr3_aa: CASSPGQLNYGYTF; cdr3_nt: TGTGCCAGCAGCCCGGGACAACTCAACTATGGCTACACCTTC
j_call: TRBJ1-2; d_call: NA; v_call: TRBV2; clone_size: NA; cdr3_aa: CASSEGQNYGYTF; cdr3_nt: TGTGCCAGCAGTGAAGGGCAGAACTATGGCTACACCTTC
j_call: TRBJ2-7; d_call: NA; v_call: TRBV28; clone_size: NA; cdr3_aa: CASSLSSPQGYILYEQYF; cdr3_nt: TGTGCCAGCAGTTTATCCTCCCCCCAGGGGTACATCCTATACGAGCAGTACTTC
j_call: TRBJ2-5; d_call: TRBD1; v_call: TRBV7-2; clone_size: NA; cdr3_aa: CASSTQSRQGETQYF; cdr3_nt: TGTGCCAGCAGCACCCAGTCCCGACAGGGCGAGACCCAGTACTTC
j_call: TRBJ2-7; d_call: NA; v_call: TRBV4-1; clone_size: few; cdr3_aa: CASSRDPTYEQYF; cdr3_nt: TGCGCCAGTTCCCGGGACCCAACCTACGAGCAGTACTTC
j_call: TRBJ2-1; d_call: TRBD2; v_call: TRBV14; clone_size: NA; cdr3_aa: CASSPPSGLYNEQFF; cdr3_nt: TGTGCCAGCAGCCCTCCTAGCGGGCTCTACAATGAGCAGTTCTTC
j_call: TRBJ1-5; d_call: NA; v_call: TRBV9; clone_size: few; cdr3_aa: CASSVDGGRQPQHF; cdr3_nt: TGTGCCAGCAGCGTAGACGGGGGGAGACAGCCCCAGCATTTT
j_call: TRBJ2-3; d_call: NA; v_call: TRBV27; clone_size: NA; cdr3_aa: CASSWADTQYF; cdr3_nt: TGTGCCAGCAGTTGGGCAGATACGCAGTATTTT
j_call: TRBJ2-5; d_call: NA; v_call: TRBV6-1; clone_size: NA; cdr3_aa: CASTITGWETQYF; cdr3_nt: TGTGCCAGCACCATAACAGGGTGGGAGACCCAGTACTTC
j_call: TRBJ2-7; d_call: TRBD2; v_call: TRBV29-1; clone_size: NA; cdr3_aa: CSVRTSGRVNEQYF; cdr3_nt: TGCAGCGTTCGGACTAGCGGGAGGGTGAACGAGCAGTACTTC
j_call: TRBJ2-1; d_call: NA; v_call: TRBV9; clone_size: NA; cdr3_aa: CASSAPGGLAAGHNEQFF; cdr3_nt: TGTGCCAGCAGCGCCCCAGGGGGGCTAGCGGCCGGACACAATGAGCAGTTCTTC
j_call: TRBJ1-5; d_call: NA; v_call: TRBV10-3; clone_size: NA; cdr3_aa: CAIRGEGKPQHF; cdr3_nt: TGTGCCATCCGTGGGGAGGGGAAGCCCCAGCATTTT
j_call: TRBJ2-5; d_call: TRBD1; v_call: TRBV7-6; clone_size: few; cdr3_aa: CASSLVGTVETQYF; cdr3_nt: TGTGCCAGCAGCTTAGTTGGGACAGTTGAGACCCAGTACTTC
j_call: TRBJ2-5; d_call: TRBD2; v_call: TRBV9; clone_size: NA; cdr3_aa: CASSPFPGREETQYF; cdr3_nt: TGTGCCAGCAGCCCCTTCCCAGGGAGGGAAGAGACCCAGTACTTC